The source of this T cell receptor (beta chain) is a study of cytomegalovirus exposure and HLA in healthy donors. Study in general: Early released data had tens of millions of unique TCRs, all coming from HLA-typed donors. Study-level results: V- and J-gene trimming of TCR beta was linked (in a later analysis) to a missense DCLRE1C variant.

The PCR contained 60 Vbeta and 13 Jbeta primers. The assay was immunoSEQ multiplex PCR, and TCRdb's table has in-frame clones only and misses some. The sample shows 120,000 or so clones, about three quarters of them seen only once. The CDR3 has 15 amino acids. V was shortened by 1 base and J by 4 bases, with 13 bases between the two germline ends. Germline-derived CDR1 and CDR2 are SGHRS and YFSETQ. Worth noting for this clone: Its target is unknown.

This receptor was taken from a man aged 25-45 years in good health and CMV-seronegative. The sequenced sample was PBMCs. This chain connects TRBV5-1 to TRBJ2-3, with a possible D match to TRBD1 (6 bases). The CDR3 loop is CASSLQGLGADTQYF. CDR3 DNA: TGCGCCAGCAGCTTGCAGGGGCTAGGGGCAGATACGCAGTATTTT.